This T cell receptor (beta chain) was identified during a study of blood T cell repertoires in COVID-19. Adults between about 18 and 89 years of age took part from 20 to 25 US areas. Which cohort a participant joined came from the clinical history participants gave. The CDR3 consists of 15 residues. The germline CDR1 and CDR2 sequences are MNHEY and SMNVEV (reference sequence). V lost 6 bases to trimming and J lost 8 bases; unmatched junction nucleotides: 14. Per the original data handling: Amplifying reference gene primers gave estimates of nucleated cell counts. TCRdb's copy holds only in-frame clones and misses some; the assay was immunoSEQ multiplex PCR. The V and J calls and clone size come from that table; D and trimming were worked out from the DNA. This table has about 320,000 clones, 85% to 95% appearing once.

Sequenced: PBMCs or T cells enriched from blood (not recorded which). The rearrangement uses TRBV27 and TRBJ2-3; 7 nucleotides match TRBD2. The TCR originated in a woman aged 25-40 years who had been exposed to COVID-19. CDR3 nucleotide sequence: TGTGCCAGCAGCTCCGGACTAGTTAATTACGGTACGCAGTATTTT. Its protein is CASSSGLVNYGTQYF.